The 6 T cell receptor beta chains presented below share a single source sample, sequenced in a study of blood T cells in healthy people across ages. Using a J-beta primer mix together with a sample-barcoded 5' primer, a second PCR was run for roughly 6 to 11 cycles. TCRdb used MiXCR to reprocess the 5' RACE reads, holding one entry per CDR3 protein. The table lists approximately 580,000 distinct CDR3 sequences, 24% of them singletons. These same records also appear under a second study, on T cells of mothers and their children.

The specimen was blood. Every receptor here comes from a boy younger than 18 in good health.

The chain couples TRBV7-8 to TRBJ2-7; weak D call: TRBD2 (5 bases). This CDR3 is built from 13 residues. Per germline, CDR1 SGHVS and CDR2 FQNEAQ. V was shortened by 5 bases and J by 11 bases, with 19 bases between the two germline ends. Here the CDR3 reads CASSLTPDSWEYF. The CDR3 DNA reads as TGTGCCAGCAGCCTTACTCCGGACTCTTGGGAGTACTTC.

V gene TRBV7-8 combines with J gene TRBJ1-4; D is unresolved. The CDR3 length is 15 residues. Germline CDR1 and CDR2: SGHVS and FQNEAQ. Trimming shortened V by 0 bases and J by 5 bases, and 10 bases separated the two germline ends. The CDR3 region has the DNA TGTGCCAGCAGCTTAGCACGAGTCGGCAATGAAAAACTGTTTTTT. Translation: CASSLARVGNEKLFF.

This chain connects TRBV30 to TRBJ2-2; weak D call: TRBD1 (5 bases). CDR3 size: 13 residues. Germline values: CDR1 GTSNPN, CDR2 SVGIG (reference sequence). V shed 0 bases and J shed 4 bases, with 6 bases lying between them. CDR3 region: CAWSVDSTGELFF. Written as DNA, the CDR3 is TGTGCCTGGAGTGTAGACAGCACCGGGGAGCTGTTTTTT.

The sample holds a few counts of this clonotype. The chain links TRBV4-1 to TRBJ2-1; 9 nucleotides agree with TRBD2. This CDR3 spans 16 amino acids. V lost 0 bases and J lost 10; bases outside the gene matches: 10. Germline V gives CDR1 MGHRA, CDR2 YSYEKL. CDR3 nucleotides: TGCGCCAGCAGCCAAGAGATAGGCGGGAGGGCCTGGGAGCAGTTCTTC. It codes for CASSQEIGGRAWEQFF.

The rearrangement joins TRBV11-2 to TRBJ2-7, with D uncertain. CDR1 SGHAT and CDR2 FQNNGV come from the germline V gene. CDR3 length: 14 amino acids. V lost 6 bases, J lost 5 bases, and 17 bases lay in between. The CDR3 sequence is CASSYDGPLNEQYF. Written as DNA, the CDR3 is TGTGCCAGCAGTTATGATGGACCTCTGAACGAGCAGTACTTC.

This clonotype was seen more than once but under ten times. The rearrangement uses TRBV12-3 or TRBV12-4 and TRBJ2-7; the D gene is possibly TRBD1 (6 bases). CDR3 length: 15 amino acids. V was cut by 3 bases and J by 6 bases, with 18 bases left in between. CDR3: CASSLTHTGSGEQYF. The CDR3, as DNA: TGTGCCAGCAGTTTGACTCATACAGGGAGCGGCGAGCAGTACTTC.